What follows are 32 T cell receptor beta chains derived from one specimen sequenced in a study of cytotoxic CD8 clonotypes in ibrutinib-treated CLL. Profiled with immunoSEQ multiplex PCR; TCRdb holds only in-frame clones, not every one. Among roughly 63,000 clones, less than 75% were seen once, and the ten largest hold roughly 15%. Sample: PBMCs, taken after 12 months of ibrutinib treatment. The receptors stem from a human donor with chronic lymphocytic leukemia.

V and J are TRBV5-1 and TRBJ1-1; D gene uncertain. CDR1 and CDR2 from the germline V gene are SGHRS and YFSETQ. The V gene lost 6 bases and the J gene lost 2 bases, with 14 bases spanning the gap. CDR3 length: 14 residues. As DNA, the CDR3 is TGCGCCAGCAAGGACCAGAACGGCAACACTGAAGCTTTCTTT. It yields the protein CASKDQNGNTEAFF.

The CDR3 sequence: CASSFLPSQVYNEQFF. The DNA for the CDR3 is TGTGCCAGCAGCTTCCTGCCGAGCCAGGTTTATAATGAGCAGTTCTTC. The chain links TRBV5-6 to TRBJ2-1, with no clear D. Germline V gives CDR1 SGHDT, CDR2 YYEEEE. The V end was cut by 2 bases, the J end by 7 bases, with 19 bases between. CDR3 length: 16 amino acids.

In its sample, this clone was seen once. The gene calls are TRBV27 and TRBJ2-1; the match to TRBD2 covers 8 bases. The CDR3 runs 17 residues. V trimming: 3 bases; J trimming: 7 bases; junction bases outside the gene matches: 14. Looked up from germline, CDR1 is MNHEY and CDR2 is SMNVEV (reference sequence). The CDR3 nucleotides read TGTGCCAGCAGTTTCATGACCATAGCGGGAATTGGGAATGAGCAGTTCTTC. It specifies CASSFMTIAGIGNEQFF.

The rearrangement links TRBV11-2 to TRBJ2-1, with 7 bases lining up with TRBD1. The ends lost 5 bases at V and 4 bases at J; junction bases unmatched: 14. Per germline, CDR1 SGHAT and CDR2 FQNNGV. CDR3 length: 17 residues. CDR3 in DNA: TGTGCCAGCAGCGCCCCACAGGGGCGGAGGTCATACAATGAGCAGTTCTTC. Translation: CASSAPQGRRSYNEQFF.

The chain links TRBV5-6 to TRBJ2-3, with D maybe TRBD1 (6 bases). The CDR3 consists of 16 residues. V lost 0 bases and J lost 2, with 13 bases in between. Per germline, CDR1 SGHDT and CDR2 YYEEEE. CDR3 amino acids: CASSLATDRHTDTQYF. The CDR3 nucleotides read TGTGCCAGCAGCTTGGCCACGGACAGACACACAGATACGCAGTATTTT.

Many counts were recorded for this clone. The chain couples TRBV5-4 to TRBJ2-3; D may correspond to TRBD1 or TRBD2 (5 bases each). The V gene's germline CDR1 is SGHNT and CDR2 YYREEE (reference sequence). This CDR3 is 14 amino acids long. Trimming stripped 7 bases from V and 0 bases from J, with 12 bases between. The CDR3 spells CASRRGVSTDTQYF. CDR3 DNA: TGTGCCAGCCGCCGAGGGGTAAGCACAGATACGCAGTATTTT. Complete variable domain (other parts from reference TRBV5-4 and TRBJ2-3): ETGVTQSPTHLIKTRGQQVTLRCSSQSGHNTVSWYQQALGQGPQFIFQYYREEENGRGNFPPRFSGLQFPNYSSELNVNALELDDSALYLCASRRGVSTDTQYFGPGTRLTVL.

CDR3 nucleotide sequence: TGTGCCAGCAGCTTAGTAGGCCGGAACAATGAGCAGTTCTTC. This gives the protein CASSLVGRNNEQFF. The chain employs TRBV11-2 and TRBJ2-1, with D unclear. This CDR3 spans 14 amino acids. Germline V gene lookup returns CDR1 SGHAT and CDR2 FQNNGV. V was cut by 1 base and J by 5 bases, with 9 bases left in between.

This chain uses TRBV9 with TRBJ2-2; D gene unclear. The CDR3 consists of 14 residues. Germline V gives CDR1 SGDLS, CDR2 YYNGEE. Trimming took 2 bases from V and 4 from J, leaving 9 bases between them. CDR3 residues: CASSVLLGTGELFF. The CDR3 DNA reads as TGTGCCAGCAGCGTGCTATTGGGCACCGGGGAGCTGTTTTTT.

V usage is TRBV6-5 and J usage is TRBJ1-5; D call uncertain. Per germline, CDR1 MNHEY and CDR2 SVGAGI. V was trimmed by 0 bases and J by 1 base, leaving 7 bases between them. The CDR3 is 15 residues long. The CDR3 DNA is TGTGCCAGCAGTTACTCGGGGATCAGCAATCAGCCCCAGCATTTT. It translates to CASSYSGISNQPQHF.

This clone has just one count. The chain employs TRBV5-6 and TRBJ2-1, with D tentatively TRBD2 (5 bases). Germline CDR1 SGHDT, CDR2 YYEEEE. The V end was cut by 3 bases, the J end by 10 bases, with 8 bases between. This CDR3 has 11 residues. CDR3 region: CASSWRVEQFF. CDR3 nucleotide sequence: TGTGCCAGCAGCTGGCGGGTAGAGCAGTTCTTC.

The chain combines TRBV5-1 with TRBJ2-2; 8 bases line up with TRBD2. Germline CDR1 and CDR2: SGHRS and YFSETQ. The CDR3 extends over 15 amino acids. The ends lost 5 bases at V and 7 bases at J; junction bases unmatched: 10. The CDR3 here is CASRRTAGEIGELFF. The CDR3 region has the DNA TGCGCCAGCAGACGAACAGCGGGAGAAATCGGGGAGCTGTTTTTT.

V gene TRBV6-5 combines with J gene TRBJ2-5; the D gene is possibly TRBD2 (5 bases). This CDR3 spans 12 amino acids. V was trimmed by 6 bases and J by 4 bases, leaving 9 bases between them. In germline, CDR1 is MNHEY, CDR2 SVGAGI. The CDR3 region has the DNA TGTGCCAGCAGGGTTGAGGGAGAGACCCAGTACTTC. Residues: CASRVEGETQYF.

The V call is TRBV28, the J call TRBJ2-3; D gene uncertain. CDR1 and CDR2 from the germline V gene are MDHEN and SYDVKM. The CDR3 has 15 residues. V lost 6 bases to trimming and J lost 6 bases, with 19 bases between them. This chain's CDR3 is CASRGSGSAEDTQYF. CDR3 DNA sequence: TGTGCCAGCAGAGGGTCCGGGTCCGCCGAGGATACGCAGTATTTT. Full variable domain (missing parts from reference TRBV28 and TRBJ2-3): DVKVTQSSRYLVKRTGEKVFLECVQDMDHENMFWYRQDPGLGLRLIYFSYDVKMKEKGDIPEGYSVSREKKERFSLILESASTNQTSMYLCASRGSGSAEDTQYFGPGTRLTVL.

This clone has a handful of counts. This chain links TRBV2 with TRBJ2-3; maybe TRBD1 (6 bases). Trimming shortened V by 6 bases and J by 0 bases, and 13 bases separated the two germline ends. The CDR3 loop spans 15 amino acids. Germline V gene sequence: CDR1 SNHLY, CDR2 FYNNEI. Here the CDR3 reads CASSHRVTSTDTQYF. The CDR3 nucleotides read TGTGCCAGCAGCCACAGGGTCACTAGCACAGATACGCAGTATTTT.

This clone has more than one count but fewer than ten. The chain is built from TRBV7-2 and TRBJ1-3; 7 bases agree with TRBD1. The CDR3 loop spans 15 amino acids. The V segment lost 2 bases and the J segment 8 bases; nucleotides outside the gene matches: 9. The V gene's germline CDR1 is SGHTA and CDR2 FQGNSA. The CDR3 DNA sequence: TGTGCCAGCAGCTTACAACCAGGGGGAAGGGACACCATATATTTT. As protein: CASSLQPGGRDTIYF.

Worth noting for this clone: One end of the junction fails to match germline, which may point to a read error. The chain carries TRBV5-1 and TRBJ2-3, with unresolved D. Germline assignment: CDR1 SGHRS and CDR2 YFSETQ. The CDR3 spans 14 residues. The CDR3 bases are TGTGCCAGCAGCTCCCTTGGTGACACAGATACGCAGTATTTT. It yields the protein CASSSLGDTDTQYF.

V is TRBV9 and J is TRBJ1-2; 7 bases match TRBD1. This CDR3 has 13 residues. J was trimmed by 4 bases and V by 4 bases; bases with no gene match: 4. The germline CDR1 and CDR2 sequences are SGDLS and YYNGEE. DNA of the CDR3: TGTGCCAGCAGCCTAACAGGGGTCTATGGCTACACCTTC. Translation: CASSLTGVYGYTF.

CDR3 sequence reads: CASRAGSHIANEQFF. CDR3 sequence (DNA): TGTGCCAGCAGAGCCGGGAGTCATATCGCCAATGAGCAGTTCTTC. The gene calls are TRBV27 and TRBJ2-1, with TRBD2 as a possible D gene (6 bases). This CDR3 region has 15 residues. V was shortened by 6 bases and J by 6 bases, with 18 bases between the two germline ends. In germline, CDR1 is MNHEY, CDR2 SMNVEV (reference sequence).

The chain is built from TRBV6-6 and TRBJ2-1; D is uncertain. Trimming removed 0 bases from V and 6 bases from J, with 3 bases in between. This CDR3 region has 12 residues. Germline CDR1 MNHNY, CDR2 SVGAGI (reference sequence). As DNA, the CDR3 is TGTGCCAGCAGTTACTCTTTCAATGAGCAGTTCTTC. The encoded protein is CASSYSFNEQFF.

In this sample, this clone turned up once. This chain links TRBV13 with TRBJ2-3; TRBD1 is a possible D gene (5 bases). Trimming took 4 bases from V and 2 from J, leaving 25 bases between them. The V gene's germline CDR1 is PRHDT and CDR2 FYEKMQ (reference sequence). The CDR3 runs 19 residues. DNA of the CDR3: TGTGCCAGCAGCTCCGAGGTCTTCGGTGGCAGGGCCGCCACAGATACGCAGTATTTT. This encodes CASSSEVFGGRAATDTQYF.

This clone was seen repeatedly, ten times or more. The rearrangement joins TRBV25-1 to TRBJ2-1; a possible D gene is TRBD2 (6 bases). There are 15 residues in the CDR3. Looked up from germline, CDR1 is MGHDK and CDR2 is SYGVNS. The V gene lost 9 bases and the J gene lost 9 bases, with 24 bases spanning the gap. The CDR3 DNA sequence: TGTGCCAGTTCATTCTACTCAGGAGGGCCCGTTGAGCAGTTCTTC. The encoded protein is CASSFYSGGPVEQFF. Supplemented by reference TRBV25-1 and TRBJ2-1, the full variable domain reads EADIYQTPRYLVIGTGKKITLECSQTMGHDKMYWYQQDPGMELHLIHYSYGVNSTEKGDLSSESTVSRIRTEHFPLTLESARPSHTSQYLCASSFYSGGPVEQFFGPGTRLTVL.

The table lists this clone with a few counts. The J gene is TRBJ1-5, the V gene TRBV18; 7 nucleotides align to TRBD1. Germline V gives CDR1 KGHSH, CDR2 LQKENI. V was clipped by 2 bases and J by 5 bases; unmatched bases: 9. This CDR3 contains 16 residues. The CDR3 DNA follows: TGTGCCAGCTCACCATCTGACAGGGTTGGAGATCAGCCCCAGCATTTT. Its protein is CASSPSDRVGDQPQHF.

The chain couples TRBV7-2 to TRBJ2-3; possibly TRBD2 for D (5 bases). Trimming shortened V by 1 base and J by 7 bases, and 9 bases separated the two germline ends. CDR3 length equals 13 residues. Germline V gene sequence: CDR1 SGHTA, CDR2 FQGNSA. CDR3 amino acids: CASSLELAYTQYF. For the CDR3, the DNA is TGTGCCAGCAGCTTAGAGCTAGCATATACGCAGTATTTT.

The chain recombines TRBV4-1 with TRBJ2-5, with D possibly matching TRBD1 (6 bases). The CDR3 is 17 residues long. Germline-derived CDR1 and CDR2 are MGHRA and YSYEKL. Trimming removed 0 bases at V and 4 bases at J, with 18 bases between. In DNA form, the CDR3 reads TGCGCCAGCAGCCAAGATTTAATAGGGGGTGCAGTAGAGACCCAGTACTTC. It translates to CASSQDLIGGAVETQYF.

This clone was seen only a few times. This chain links TRBV7-9 with TRBJ2-3; TRBD2 is a possible D gene (6 bases). Germline V gene lookup returns CDR1 SEHNR and CDR2 FQNEAQ (reference sequence). The ends were cut back, 8 bases at V and 6 bases at J, with 21 bases in the middle. This CDR3 contains 15 residues. The CDR3 here is CASHIGGKAGDTQYF. The CDR3 DNA reads as TGTGCCAGCCATATCGGTGGAAAAGCGGGTGATACGCAGTATTTT.

V gene TRBV19 combines with J gene TRBJ1-1; D remains unclear. Germline V gene lookup returns CDR1 LNHDA and CDR2 SQIVND (reference sequence). Trimming left V 8 bases short and J 1 base short, with 14 bases between. The CDR3 sequence is 14 residues long. The CDR3 region has the DNA TGTGCCAGTCCGCGCGTGCTAGGGAACACTGAAGCTTTCTTT. This gives the protein CASPRVLGNTEAFF.

The chain links TRBV7-2 to TRBJ2-2, with D tentatively TRBD2 (5 bases). Germline lookup yields CDR1 SGHTA and CDR2 FQGNSA. Trimming took off 1 base at V and 0 bases at J, with 6 bases between the two ends. The length of the CDR3 is 15 residues. The CDR3 DNA is TGTGCCAGCAGCTTAGAGAGGGCGAACACCGGGGAGCTGTTTTTT. Its protein product is CASSLERANTGELFF.

The genes are TRBV6-5 and TRBJ2-7; tentative D call: TRBD2 (5 bases). In germline, CDR1 is MNHEY, CDR2 SVGAGI. The CDR3 consists of 16 residues. V was cut by 2 bases and J by 3 bases, with 17 bases left in between. CDR3 coding DNA: TGTGCCAGCAGTTACACCAACATAGCGACACGCTACGAGCAGTACTTC. It yields the protein CASSYTNIATRYEQYF.

This clone was seen more than once but under ten times. The chain combines TRBV6-5 with TRBJ1-2; 11 positions match TRBD1. CDR1 is MNHEY, CDR2 SVGAGI, per germline. J gave up 7 bases and V 7 bases, and 5 bases lay outside the gene matches. There are 13 residues in the CDR3. The CDR3 region is CASNGQGAPGYTF. In DNA form, the CDR3 reads TGTGCCAGCAACGGACAGGGGGCGCCTGGCTACACCTTC.

The sample holds many counts of this clone. CDR3 amino acids: CASSSPTGMGETQYF. CDR3 nucleotide sequence: TGTGCCAGCAGCTCTCCGACAGGGATGGGGGAGACCCAGTACTTC. The chain carries TRBV11-1 and TRBJ2-5, with 7 bases matching TRBD1. V gave up 4 bases and J gave up 5 bases; unmatched junction bases: 10. This CDR3 contains 15 residues. CDR1 is SGHAT, CDR2 FQDESV, per germline (reference sequence).

The CDR3 sequence is CASMPGRAGNTIYF. CDR3 nucleotides: TGTGCCAGTATGCCGGGCAGGGCCGGGAACACCATATATTTT. This chain connects TRBV19 to TRBJ1-3, with a weak D call TRBD1 (5 bases). This CDR3 is built from 14 residues. Trimming took off 7 bases at V and 7 bases at J, with 17 bases between the two ends. Germline assignment: CDR1 LNHDA and CDR2 SQIVND (reference sequence).

This chain uses TRBV28 with TRBJ2-3; either TRBD1 or TRBD2 may supply D (5 bases each). Germline values: CDR1 MDHEN, CDR2 SYDVKM. The length of the CDR3 is 16 residues. Trimming cost V 4 bases and J 1 base, with 15 bases left between them. This CDR3 is CASSSPGTERTDTQYF. The CDR3 bases are TGTGCCAGCAGTTCCCCCGGGACGGAACGCACAGATACGCAGTATTTT.